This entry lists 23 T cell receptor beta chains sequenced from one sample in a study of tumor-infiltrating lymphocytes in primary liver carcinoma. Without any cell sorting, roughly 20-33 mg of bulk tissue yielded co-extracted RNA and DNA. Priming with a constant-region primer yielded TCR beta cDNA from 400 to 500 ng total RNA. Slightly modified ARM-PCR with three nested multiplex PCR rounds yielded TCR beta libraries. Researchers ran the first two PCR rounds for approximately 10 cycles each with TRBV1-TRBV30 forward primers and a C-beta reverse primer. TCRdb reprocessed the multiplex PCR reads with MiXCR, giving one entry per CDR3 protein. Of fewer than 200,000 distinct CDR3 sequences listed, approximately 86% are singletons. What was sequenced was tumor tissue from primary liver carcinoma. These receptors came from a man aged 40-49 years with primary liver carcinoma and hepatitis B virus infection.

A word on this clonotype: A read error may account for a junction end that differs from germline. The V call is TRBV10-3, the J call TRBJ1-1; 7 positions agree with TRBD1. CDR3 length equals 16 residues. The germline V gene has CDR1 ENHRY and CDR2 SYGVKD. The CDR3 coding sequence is TGTGCCATCAAGGGGAGGTCACAGGGGTTGAAGACTGAAGCTTTCTTT. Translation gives CAIKGRSQGLKTEAFF.

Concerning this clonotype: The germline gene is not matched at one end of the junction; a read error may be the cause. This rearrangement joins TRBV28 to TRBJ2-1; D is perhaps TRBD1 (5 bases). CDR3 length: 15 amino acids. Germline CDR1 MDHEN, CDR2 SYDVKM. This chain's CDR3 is CASSLGGASGNGQFF. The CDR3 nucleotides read TGTGCCAGCAGTTTAGGTGGGGCATCTGGGAATGGGCAGTTCTTC. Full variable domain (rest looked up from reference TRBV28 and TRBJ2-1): DVKVTQSSRYLVKRTGEKVFLECVQDMDHENMFWYRQDPGLGLRLIYFSYDVKMKEKGDIPEGYSVSREKKERFSLILESASTNQTSMYLCASSLGGASGNGQFFGPGTRLTVL.

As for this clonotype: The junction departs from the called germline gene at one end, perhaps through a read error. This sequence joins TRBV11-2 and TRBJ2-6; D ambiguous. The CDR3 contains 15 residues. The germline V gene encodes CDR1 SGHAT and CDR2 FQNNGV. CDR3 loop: CATQQPRSGVNLLTF. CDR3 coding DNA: TGTGCCACCCAGCAGCCGCGCTCTGGGGTCAACCTCCTGACTTTC.

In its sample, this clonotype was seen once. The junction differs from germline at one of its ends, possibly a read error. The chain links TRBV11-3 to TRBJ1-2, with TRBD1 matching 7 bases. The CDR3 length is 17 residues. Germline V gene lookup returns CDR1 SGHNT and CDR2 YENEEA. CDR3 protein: CANSTTGQSSPHSGYTF. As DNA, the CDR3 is TGTGCCAACAGCACAACGGGACAGTCCTCACCCCACTCCGGCTACACCTTC.

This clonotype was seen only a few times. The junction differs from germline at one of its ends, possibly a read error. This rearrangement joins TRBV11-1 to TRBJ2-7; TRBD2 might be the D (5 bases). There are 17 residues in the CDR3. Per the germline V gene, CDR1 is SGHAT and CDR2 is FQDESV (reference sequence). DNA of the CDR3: TGTGCTAGCAGTTTAGGGCCGGCGGGTGAAAGCTCCTACGAGCACTACTTC. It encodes CASSLGPAGESSYEHYF.

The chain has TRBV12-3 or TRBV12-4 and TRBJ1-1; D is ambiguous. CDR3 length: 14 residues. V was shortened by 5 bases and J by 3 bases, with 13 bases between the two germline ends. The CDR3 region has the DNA TGTGCCAGCAGTCTGAACATGAGGCACACTGAAGCTTTCTTT. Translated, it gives CASSLNMRHTEAFF.

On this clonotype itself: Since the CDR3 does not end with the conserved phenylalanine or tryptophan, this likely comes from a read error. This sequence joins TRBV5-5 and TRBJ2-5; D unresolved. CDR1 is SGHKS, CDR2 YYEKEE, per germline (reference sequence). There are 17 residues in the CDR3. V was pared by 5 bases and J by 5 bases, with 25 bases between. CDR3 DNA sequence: TGTGCCAGCAGTTTTCGACCACGAGGAAACCTGGGTGAGACCCAGTACTCC. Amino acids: CASSFRPRGNLGETQYS.

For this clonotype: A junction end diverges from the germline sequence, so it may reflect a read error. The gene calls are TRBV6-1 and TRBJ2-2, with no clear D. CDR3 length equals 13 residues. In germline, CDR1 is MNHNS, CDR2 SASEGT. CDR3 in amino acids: CASSVGFTGELFF. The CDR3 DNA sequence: TGTGCGAGCAGTGTGGGGTTCACCGGGGAGCTGTTTTTT.

CDR3 region: CSVAQGGRPQHF. In DNA, the CDR3 is TGCAGCGTTGCTCAGGGAGGACGGCCCCAGCATTTT. This chain links TRBV29-1 with TRBJ1-5; weak D call: TRBD1 (5 bases). Deletions cut 4 bases from V and 9 bases from J, with 13 bases between. The CDR3 runs to 12 residues. CDR1 and CDR2 from the germline V gene are SQVTM and ANQGSEA.

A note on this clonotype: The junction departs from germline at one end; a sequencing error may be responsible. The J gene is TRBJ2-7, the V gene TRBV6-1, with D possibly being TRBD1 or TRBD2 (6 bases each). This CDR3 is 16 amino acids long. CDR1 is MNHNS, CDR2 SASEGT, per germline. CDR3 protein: CVSRPGGGGISYEQYF. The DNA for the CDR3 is TGTGTCAGCAGACCAGGAGGGGGTGGCATCTCCTACGAGCAGTACTTC.

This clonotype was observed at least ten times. In DNA, the CDR3 is TGTGCCTGGGCCAGGGTAACGTTGGAGCAGTACTTC. Protein product: CAWARVTLEQYF. V and J are TRBV30 and TRBJ2-7; D is possibly TRBD1 (5 bases). Trimming stripped 5 bases from V and 7 bases from J, with 15 bases between. Germline-derived CDR1 and CDR2 are GTSNPN and SVGIG (reference sequence). This CDR3 is 12 amino acids long.

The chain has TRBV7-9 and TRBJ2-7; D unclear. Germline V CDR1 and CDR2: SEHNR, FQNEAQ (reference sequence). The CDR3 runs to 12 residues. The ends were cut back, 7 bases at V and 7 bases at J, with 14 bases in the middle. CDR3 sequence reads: CASNFQQYEQYF. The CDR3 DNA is TGTGCCAGCAACTTTCAGCAGTATGAGCAGTACTTC.

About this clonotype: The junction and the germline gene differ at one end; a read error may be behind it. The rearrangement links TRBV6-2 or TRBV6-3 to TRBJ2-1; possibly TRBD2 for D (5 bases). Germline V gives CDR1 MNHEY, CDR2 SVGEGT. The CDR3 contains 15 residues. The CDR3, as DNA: TGTGCCGGCAGTCGACGACTACAACCGGCCAATGAGCAGTTCTTC. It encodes CAGSRRLQPANEQFF.

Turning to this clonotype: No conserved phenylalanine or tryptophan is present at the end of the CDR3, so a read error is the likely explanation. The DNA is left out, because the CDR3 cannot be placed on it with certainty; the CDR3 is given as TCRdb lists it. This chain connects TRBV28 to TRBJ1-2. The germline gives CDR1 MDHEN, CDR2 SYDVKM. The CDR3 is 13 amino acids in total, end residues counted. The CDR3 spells CASSLMVSYGYTS.

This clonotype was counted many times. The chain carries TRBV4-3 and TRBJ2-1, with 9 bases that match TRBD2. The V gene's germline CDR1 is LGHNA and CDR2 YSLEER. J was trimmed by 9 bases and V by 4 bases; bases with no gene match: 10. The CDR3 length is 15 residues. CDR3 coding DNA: TGCGCCAGCAGCCTAAATAGCGGGAGTAGTAGTGAGCAGTTCTTC. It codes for CASSLNSGSSSEQFF.

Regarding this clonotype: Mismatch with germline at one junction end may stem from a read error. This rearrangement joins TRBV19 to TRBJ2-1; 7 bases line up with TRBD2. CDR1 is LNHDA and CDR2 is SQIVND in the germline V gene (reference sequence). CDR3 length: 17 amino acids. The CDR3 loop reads CANSPLTSPNSYNEQFF. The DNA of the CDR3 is TGTGCCAATAGTCCCCTGACTAGCCCCAATTCCTACAATGAGCAGTTCTTC.

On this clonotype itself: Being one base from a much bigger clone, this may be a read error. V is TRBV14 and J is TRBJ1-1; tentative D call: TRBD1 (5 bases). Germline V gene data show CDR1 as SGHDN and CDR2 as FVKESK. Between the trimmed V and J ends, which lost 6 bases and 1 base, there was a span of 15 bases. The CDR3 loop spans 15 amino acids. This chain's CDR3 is CASSFRDAGNTEAFF. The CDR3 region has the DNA TGTGCCAGCAGTTTCAGGGACGCGGGGAACACTGAAGCTTTCTTT.

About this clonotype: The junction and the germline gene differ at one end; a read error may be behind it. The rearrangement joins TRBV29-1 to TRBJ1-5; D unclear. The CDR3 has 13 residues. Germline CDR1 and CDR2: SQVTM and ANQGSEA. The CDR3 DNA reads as TGCAGCGTTGCCGTACAGATCAATCAGCCCCAGCGTTTT. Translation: CSVAVQINQPQRF.

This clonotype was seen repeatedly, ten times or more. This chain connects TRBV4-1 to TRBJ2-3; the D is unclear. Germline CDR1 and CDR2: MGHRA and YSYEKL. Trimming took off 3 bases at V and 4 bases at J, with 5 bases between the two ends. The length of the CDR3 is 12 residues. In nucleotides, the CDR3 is TGCGCCAGCAGCCACCAGTCAGATACGCAGTATTTT. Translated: CASSHQSDTQYF.

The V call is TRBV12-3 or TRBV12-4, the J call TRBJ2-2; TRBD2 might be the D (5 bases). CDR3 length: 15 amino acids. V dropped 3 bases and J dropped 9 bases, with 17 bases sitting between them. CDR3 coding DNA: TGTGCCAGCAGTTTGGGCAGAGGGCCGACCAGGGAGCTGTTTTTT. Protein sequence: CASSLGRGPTRELFF.

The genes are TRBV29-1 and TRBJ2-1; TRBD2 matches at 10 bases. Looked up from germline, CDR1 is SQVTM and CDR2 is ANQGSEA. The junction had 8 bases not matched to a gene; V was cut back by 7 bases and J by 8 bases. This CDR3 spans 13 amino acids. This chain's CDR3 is CSGGTSELYEQFF. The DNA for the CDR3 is TGCAGCGGGGGGACTAGCGAGCTCTATGAGCAGTTCTTC.

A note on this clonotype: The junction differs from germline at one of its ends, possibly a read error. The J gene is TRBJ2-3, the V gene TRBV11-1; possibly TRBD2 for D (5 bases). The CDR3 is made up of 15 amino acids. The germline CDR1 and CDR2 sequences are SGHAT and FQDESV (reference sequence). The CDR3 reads CTNSLLRESTDTQYF. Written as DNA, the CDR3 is TGTACCAACAGTTTGCTGAGGGAGAGCACAGATACGCAGTACTTT.

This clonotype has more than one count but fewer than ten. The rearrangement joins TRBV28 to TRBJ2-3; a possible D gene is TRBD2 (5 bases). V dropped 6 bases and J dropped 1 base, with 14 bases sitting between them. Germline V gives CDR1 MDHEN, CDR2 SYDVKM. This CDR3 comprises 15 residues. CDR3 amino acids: CASSTGISGTDTQYF. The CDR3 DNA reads TGTGCCAGCAGCACCGGGATTAGCGGCACAGATACGCAGTATTTT.